The clone carrying this T cell receptor (beta chain) occurred many times. Its target is not known. This specimen comes from a study of T cells in Graves' hyperthyroidism and ophthalmopathy. Study-wide results and limits: The model's output predicted ophthalmopathy at a median of approximately 6.5 months prior to onset. Most clonotypes expanded in the thyroid (above 0.001) were also present in blood.

Fresh peripheral blood, 10 ml, was the source of the PBMCs. There are 14 residues in the CDR3. Trimming took 3 bases from V and 6 from J; bases not matched to a gene: 6. Per the germline V gene, CDR1 is DFQATT and CDR2 is SNEGSKA (reference sequence). TCR beta CDR3 region amplification was performed from RNA transcripts. Initially, a first-round RT-PCR of the TCR CDR3 employed the HTBI primer set. TCRdb processed the multiplex PCR reads anew with MiXCR; each CDR3 protein has one entry. Of 250,000 to 300,000 distinct CDR3 sequences in the sample, around 15% were seen once. The clonotype was recovered from a woman between 45 and 65 years old with Graves' hyperthyroidism that later progressed to Graves' ophthalmopathy. V usage is TRBV20-1 and J usage is TRBJ2-1; TRBD2 aligns across 9 bases. The sample comprised blood. The CDR3 sequence: CSASPDSGSNEQFF. The DNA for the CDR3 is TGCAGTGCTAGCCCCGATAGCGGGAGCAATGAGCAGTTCTTC.